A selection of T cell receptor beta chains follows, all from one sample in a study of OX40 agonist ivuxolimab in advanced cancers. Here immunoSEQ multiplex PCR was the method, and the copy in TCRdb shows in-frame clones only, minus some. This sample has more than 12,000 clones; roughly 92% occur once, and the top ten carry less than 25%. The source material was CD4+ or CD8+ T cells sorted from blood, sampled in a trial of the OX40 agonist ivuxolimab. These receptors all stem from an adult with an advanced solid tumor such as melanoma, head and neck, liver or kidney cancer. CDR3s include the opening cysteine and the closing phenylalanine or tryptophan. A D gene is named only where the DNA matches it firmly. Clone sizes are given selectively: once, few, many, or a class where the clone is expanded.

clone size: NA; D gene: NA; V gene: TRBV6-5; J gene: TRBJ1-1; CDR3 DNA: TGTGCCAGCAGTTACTCGGGGGGCACTGAAGCTTTCTTT; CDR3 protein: CASSYSGGTEAFF
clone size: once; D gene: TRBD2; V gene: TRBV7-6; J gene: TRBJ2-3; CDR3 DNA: TGTGCCAGCAGCGAGGCGGGAGGCACAGATACGCAGTATTTT; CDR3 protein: CASSEAGGTDTQYF
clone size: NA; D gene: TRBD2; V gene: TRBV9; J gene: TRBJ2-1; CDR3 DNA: TGTGCCAGCAGCGTAAGCGGGGGGGTCTACAATGAGCAGTTCTTC; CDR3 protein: CASSVSGGVYNEQFF
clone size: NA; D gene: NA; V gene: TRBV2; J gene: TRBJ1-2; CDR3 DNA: TGTGCCAGCAGTGAAGCGCTTCCGGGGATCGAAGCTAACTATGGCTACACCTTC; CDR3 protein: CASSEALPGIEANYGYTF
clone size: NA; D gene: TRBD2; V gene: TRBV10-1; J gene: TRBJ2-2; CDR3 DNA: TGCGCCAGCAGTGGGCTAGCGGGGCAGAACACCGGGGAGCTGTTTTTT; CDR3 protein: CASSGLAGQNTGELFF
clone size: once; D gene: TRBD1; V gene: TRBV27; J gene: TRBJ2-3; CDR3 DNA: TGTGCCAGCAGTTTATCGAGGGGGCTGACAGATACGCAGTATTTT; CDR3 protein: CASSLSRGLTDTQYF
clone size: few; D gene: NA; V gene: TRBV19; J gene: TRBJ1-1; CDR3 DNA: TGTGCCAGCACACTCGGACTGAACACTGAAGCTTTCTTT; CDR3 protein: CASTLGLNTEAFF
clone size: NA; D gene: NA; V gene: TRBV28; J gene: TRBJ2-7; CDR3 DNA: TGTGCCAGTTGCACCGGTCCCTCCTGGGAGCAGTACTTC; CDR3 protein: CASCTGPSWEQYF
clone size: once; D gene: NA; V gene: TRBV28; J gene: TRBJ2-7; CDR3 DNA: TGTGCCAGCAGTTCTCCCCGATCCGCGCAGGGAGCCTACGAGCAGTACTTC; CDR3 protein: CASSSPRSAQGAYEQYF
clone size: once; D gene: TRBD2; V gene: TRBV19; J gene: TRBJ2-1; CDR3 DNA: TGTGCCAGTAGTATTCTAGCGGGGCCCGACAATGAGCAGTTCTTC; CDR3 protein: CASSILAGPDNEQFF
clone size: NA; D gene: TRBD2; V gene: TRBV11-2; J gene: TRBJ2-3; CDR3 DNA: TGTGCCAGCTATCCAAGACTAGCGGGAGTTGCAGATACGCAGTATTTT; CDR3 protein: CASYPRLAGVADTQYF
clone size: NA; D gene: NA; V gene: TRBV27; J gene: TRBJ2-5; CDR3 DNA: TGTGCCAGCAGTTTACAGGGGTGGGAGACCCAGTACTTC; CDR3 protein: CASSLQGWETQYF
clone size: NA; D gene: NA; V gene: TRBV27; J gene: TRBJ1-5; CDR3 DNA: TGTGCCAGCAGTTTGGGAGTCAATCAGCCCCAGCATTTT; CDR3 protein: CASSLGVNQPQHF
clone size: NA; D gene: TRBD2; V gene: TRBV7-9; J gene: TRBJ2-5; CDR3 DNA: TGTGCCAGCAGCTTGACGGGACTAACTCAAGAGACCCAGTACTTC; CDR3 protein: CASSLTGLTQETQYF
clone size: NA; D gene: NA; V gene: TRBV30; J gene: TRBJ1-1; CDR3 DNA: TGTGCCTGGAGCGCTATGGCCACTGAAGCTTTCTTT; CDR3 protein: CAWSAMATEAFF
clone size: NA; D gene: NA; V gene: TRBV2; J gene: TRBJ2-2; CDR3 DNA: TGTGCCAGCAGTGATGGTGGGCAGCTGTTTTTT; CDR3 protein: CASSDGGQLFF
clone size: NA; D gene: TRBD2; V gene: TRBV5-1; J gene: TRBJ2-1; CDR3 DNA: TGCGCCAGCAGCCAAGCCCCGGGACTAGCGGGGAACAATGAGCAGTTCTTC; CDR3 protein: CASSQAPGLAGNNEQFF
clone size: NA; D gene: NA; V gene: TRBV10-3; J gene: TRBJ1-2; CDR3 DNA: TGTGCCATCAGTGAGTTGGGCAGAGGCCGCTATGGCTACACCTTC; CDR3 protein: CAISELGRGRYGYTF
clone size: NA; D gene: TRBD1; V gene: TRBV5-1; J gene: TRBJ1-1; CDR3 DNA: TGCGCCAGCAGCTTGGCGGGGACAGGGAACACTGAAGCTTTCTTT; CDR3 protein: CASSLAGTGNTEAFF
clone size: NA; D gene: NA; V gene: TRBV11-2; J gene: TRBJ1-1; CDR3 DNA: TGTGCCAGCAGCTCACCGGACGGGGCGAACACTGAAGCTTTCTTT; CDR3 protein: CASSSPDGANTEAFF
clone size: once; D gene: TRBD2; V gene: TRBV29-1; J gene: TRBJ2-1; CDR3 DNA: TGCAGCGTTTGGGGGGGGAGTTCCTACAATGAGCAGTTCTTC; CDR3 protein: CSVWGGSSYNEQFF
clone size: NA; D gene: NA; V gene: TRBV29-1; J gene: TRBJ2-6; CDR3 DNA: TGCAGCGTTGTTGGGGACGGGGCCAACGTCCTGACTTTC; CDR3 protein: CSVVGDGANVLTF
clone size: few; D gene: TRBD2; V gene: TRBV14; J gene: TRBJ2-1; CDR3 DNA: TGTGCCAGCAGCCCGACTAGCGTAAATGAGCAGTTCTTC; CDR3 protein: CASSPTSVNEQFF
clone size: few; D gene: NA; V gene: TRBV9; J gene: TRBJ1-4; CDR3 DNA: TGTGCCAGCAGCGGAGGCGAAGGGGCTGGGGAAAAACTGTTTTTT; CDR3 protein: CASSGGEGAGEKLFF